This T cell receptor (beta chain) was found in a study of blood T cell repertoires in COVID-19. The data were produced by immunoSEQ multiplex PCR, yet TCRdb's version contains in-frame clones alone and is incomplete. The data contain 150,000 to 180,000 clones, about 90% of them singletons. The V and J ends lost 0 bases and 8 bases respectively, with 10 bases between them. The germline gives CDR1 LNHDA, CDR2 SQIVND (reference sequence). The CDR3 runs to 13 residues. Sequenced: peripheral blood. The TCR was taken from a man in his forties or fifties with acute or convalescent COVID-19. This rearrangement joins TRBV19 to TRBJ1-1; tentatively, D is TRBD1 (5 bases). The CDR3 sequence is CASSIDISGEAFF. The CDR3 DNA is TGTGCCAGTAGTATAGATATTTCAGGGGAAGCTTTCTTT.